This TCR beta chain appears in the sequencing data of a study of cytomegalovirus exposure and HLA in healthy donors. The CDR3 sequence is 13 residues long. The germline V gene encodes CDR1 MDHEN and CDR2 SYDVKM. The V gene end was trimmed by 3 bases and the J gene end by 4 bases; junction bases not matched to a gene: 2. The PCR made use of 60 Vbeta and 13 Jbeta primers. Original analysis: A later analysis tallied some 80 million unique TCR beta chains, approximately 10 million of them shared. Assay used: immunoSEQ multiplex PCR; TCRdb lists only in-frame clones, some missing. That table gives V, J and clone size, and the DNA gave D and trimming. The data show some 140,000 clones, 66% seen once.

The source of this sequence is a human donor in good health. Input material: PBMCs. V and J are TRBV28 and TRBJ2-5; the match to TRBD1 covers 7 bases. The CDR3 reads CASSLGQTETQYF. In DNA, the CDR3 is TGTGCCAGCAGTTTGGGACAGACAGAGACCCAGTACTTC.